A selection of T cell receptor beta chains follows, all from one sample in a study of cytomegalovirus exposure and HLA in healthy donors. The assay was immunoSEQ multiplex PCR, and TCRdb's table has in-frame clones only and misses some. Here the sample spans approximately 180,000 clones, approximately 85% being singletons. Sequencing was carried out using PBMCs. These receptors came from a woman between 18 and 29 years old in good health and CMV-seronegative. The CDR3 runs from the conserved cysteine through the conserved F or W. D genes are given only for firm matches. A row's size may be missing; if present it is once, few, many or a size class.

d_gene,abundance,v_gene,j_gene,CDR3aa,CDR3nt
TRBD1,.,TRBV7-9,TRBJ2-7,CASSRITGASSYEQYF,TGTGCCAGCAGCAGAATCACAGGGGCCAGCTCCTACGAGCAGTACTTC
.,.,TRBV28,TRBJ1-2,CASSNPGTYGYTF,TGTGCCAGCAGCAATCCGGGGACTTATGGCTACACCTTC
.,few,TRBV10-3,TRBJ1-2,CAIRDRMEGYGYTF,TGTGCCATCAGGGACCGGATGGAGGGCTATGGCTACACCTTC
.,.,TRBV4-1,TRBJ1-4,CASSPTGHFNEKLFF,TGCGCCAGCAGCCCCACGGGACACTTTAATGAAAAACTGTTTTTT
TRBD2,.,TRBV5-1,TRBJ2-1,CASSRLAGGAQEQFF,TGCGCCAGCAGCCGACTAGCGGGAGGAGCCCAAGAGCAGTTCTTC
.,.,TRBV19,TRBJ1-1,CASSMLGWGVPGAFF,TGTGCCAGTAGTATGCTCGGTTGGGGGGTACCGGGAGCTTTCTTT
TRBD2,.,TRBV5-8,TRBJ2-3,CASPPTSGKADTQYF,TGTGCCAGCCCGCCGACTAGCGGGAAGGCAGATACGCAGTATTTT
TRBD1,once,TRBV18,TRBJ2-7,CASSPTGQGIYEQYF,TGTGCCAGCTCACCCACCGGACAGGGGATCTACGAGCAGTACTTC
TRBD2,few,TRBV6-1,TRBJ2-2,CASRAGVITGELFF,TGTGCCAGCAGAGCGGGGGTAATCACCGGGGAGCTGTTTTTT
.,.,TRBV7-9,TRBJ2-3,CASSLGLSRDTQYF,TGTGCCAGCAGCTTAGGCCTCTCGAGGGATACGCAGTATTTT
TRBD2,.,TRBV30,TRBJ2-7,CAANPTSNTGLAETYEQYF,TGTGCCGCAAACCCGACGTCGAACACCGGACTAGCGGAGACCTACGAGCAGTACTTC
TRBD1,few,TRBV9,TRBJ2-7,CASSVSTGGYEQYF,TGTGCCAGCAGCGTATCGACAGGGGGCTACGAGCAGTACTTC
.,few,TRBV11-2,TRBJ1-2,CASSLERQGHGYTF,TGTGCCAGCAGCTTAGAGAGGCAGGGGCATGGCTACACCTTC
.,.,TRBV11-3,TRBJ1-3,CASSLGTTGNTIYF,TGTGCCAGCAGCCTCGGGACAACTGGAAACACCATATATTTT
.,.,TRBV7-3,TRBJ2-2,CASSIGNTGELFF,TGTGCCAGCAGCATCGGGAACACCGGGGAGCTGTTTTTT
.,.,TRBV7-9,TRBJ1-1,CASSFQNTEAFF,TGTGCCAGCAGCTTCCAGAACACTGAAGCTTTCTTT
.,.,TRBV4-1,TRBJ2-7,CASSPILGLSGLNSYEQYF,TGCGCCAGCAGCCCCATCTTAGGTCTATCGGGACTGAACTCCTACGAGCAGTACTTC
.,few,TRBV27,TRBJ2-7,CASSFSLPTYEQYF,TGTGCCAGCAGTTTTTCACTACCGACCTACGAGCAGTACTTC
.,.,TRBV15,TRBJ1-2,CATSRGEITNYGYTF,TGTGCCACCAGCAGGGGAGAGATCACAAACTATGGCTACACCTTC
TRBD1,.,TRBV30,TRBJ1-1,CAWSGGGKLTEAFF,TGTGCCTGGAGTGGAGGGGGCAAGCTCACTGAAGCTTTCTTT
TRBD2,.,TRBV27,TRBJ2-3,CASSTALTSRSTDTQYF,TGTGCCAGCAGTACCGCTCTGACTAGCAGAAGCACAGATACGCAGTATTTT
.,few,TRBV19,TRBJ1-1,CASSIVLGSKAFF,TGTGCCAGTAGTATAGTGCTGGGCTCAAAAGCTTTCTTT
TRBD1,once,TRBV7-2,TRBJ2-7,CASSLALGTGNPSYEQYF,TGTGCCAGCAGCTTAGCCCTGGGGACAGGGAATCCATCCTACGAGCAGTACTTC
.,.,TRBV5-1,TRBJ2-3,CATAGSTDTQYF,TGCGCCACCGCCGGGAGCACAGATACGCAGTATTTT
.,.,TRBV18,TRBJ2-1,CASSPRETYNEQFF,TGTGCCAGCTCACCTCGGGAAACCTACAATGAGCAGTTCTTC
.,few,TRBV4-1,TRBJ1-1,CASSQFTGLNTEAFF,TGCGCCAGCAGCCAATTTACAGGGCTGAACACTGAAGCTTTCTTT
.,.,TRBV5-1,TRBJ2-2,CASKDPAGPGELFF,TGCGCCAGCAAAGACCCGGCGGGGCCCGGGGAGCTGTTTTTT
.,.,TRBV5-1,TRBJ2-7,CASSWAGGDYEQYF,TGCGCCAGCAGCTGGGCTGGGGGCGACTACGAGCAGTACTTC
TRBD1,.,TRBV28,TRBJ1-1,CASSLDRVFTEAFF,TGTGCCAGCAGTCTGGACAGGGTGTTCACTGAAGCTTTCTTT